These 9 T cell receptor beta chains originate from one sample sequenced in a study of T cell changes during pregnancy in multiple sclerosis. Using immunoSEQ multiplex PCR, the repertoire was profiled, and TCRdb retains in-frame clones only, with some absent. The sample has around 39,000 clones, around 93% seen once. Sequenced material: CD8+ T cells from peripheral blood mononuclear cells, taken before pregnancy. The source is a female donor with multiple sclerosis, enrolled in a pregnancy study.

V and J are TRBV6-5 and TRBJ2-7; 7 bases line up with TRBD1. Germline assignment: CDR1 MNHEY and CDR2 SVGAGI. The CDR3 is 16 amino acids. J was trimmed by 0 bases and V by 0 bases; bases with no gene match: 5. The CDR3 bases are TGTGCCAGCAGTTACTCGTCGGGACAGTACTCCTACGAGCAGTACTTC. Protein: CASSYSSGQYSYEQYF.

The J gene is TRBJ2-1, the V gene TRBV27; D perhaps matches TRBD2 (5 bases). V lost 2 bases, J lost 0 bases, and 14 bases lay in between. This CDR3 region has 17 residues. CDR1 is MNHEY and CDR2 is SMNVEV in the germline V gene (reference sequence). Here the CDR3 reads CASSLLRTSSSYNEQFF. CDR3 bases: TGTGCCAGCAGTTTACTTAGGACTTCCAGCTCCTACAATGAGCAGTTCTTC.

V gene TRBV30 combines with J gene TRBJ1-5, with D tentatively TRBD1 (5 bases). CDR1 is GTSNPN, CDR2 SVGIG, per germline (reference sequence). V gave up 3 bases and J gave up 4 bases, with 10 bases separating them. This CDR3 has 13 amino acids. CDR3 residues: CAWRPGWNQPQHF. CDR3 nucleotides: TGTGCCTGGAGGCCAGGGTGGAATCAGCCCCAGCATTTT.

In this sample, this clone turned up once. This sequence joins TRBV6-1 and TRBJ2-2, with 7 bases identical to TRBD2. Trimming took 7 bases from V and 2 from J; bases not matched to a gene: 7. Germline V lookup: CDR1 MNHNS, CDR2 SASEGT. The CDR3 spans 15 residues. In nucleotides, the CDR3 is TGTGCCAGCATATATAGACTAGCTAACACCGGGGAGCTGTTTTTT. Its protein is CASIYRLANTGELFF.

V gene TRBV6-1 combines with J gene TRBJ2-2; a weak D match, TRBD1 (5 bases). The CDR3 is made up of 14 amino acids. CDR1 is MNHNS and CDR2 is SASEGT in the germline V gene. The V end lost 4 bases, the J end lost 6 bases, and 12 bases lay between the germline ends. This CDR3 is CASSAQTDSGELFF. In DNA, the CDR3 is TGTGCCAGCAGTGCTCAGACAGACTCCGGGGAGCTGTTTTTT.

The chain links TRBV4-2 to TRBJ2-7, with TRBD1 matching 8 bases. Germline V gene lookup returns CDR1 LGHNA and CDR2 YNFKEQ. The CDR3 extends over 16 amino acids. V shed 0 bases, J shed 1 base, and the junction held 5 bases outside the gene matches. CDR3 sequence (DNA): TGTGCCAGCAGCCAAGAGGCAGGGGGCGCTTCCTACGAGCAGTACTTC. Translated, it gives CASSQEAGGASYEQYF.

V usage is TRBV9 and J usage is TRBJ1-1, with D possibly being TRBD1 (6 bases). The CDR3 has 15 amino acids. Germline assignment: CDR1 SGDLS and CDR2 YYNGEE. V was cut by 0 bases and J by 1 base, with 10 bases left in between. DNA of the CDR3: TGTGCCAGCAGCGTAGATGGGGGGGCGAACACTGAAGCTTTCTTT. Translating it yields CASSVDGGANTEAFF.

CDR3 loop: CARGGGAITYEQYF. The CDR3 DNA reads as TGTGCCAGGGGAGGGGGAGCCATAACCTACGAGCAGTACTTC. The chain uses TRBV5-8 and TRBJ2-7; possible D gene TRBD2, 7 bases. CDR1 is SGHTS and CDR2 is YDEGEE in the germline V gene. V was shortened by 8 bases and J by 2 bases, with 17 bases between the two germline ends. This CDR3 comprises 14 residues.

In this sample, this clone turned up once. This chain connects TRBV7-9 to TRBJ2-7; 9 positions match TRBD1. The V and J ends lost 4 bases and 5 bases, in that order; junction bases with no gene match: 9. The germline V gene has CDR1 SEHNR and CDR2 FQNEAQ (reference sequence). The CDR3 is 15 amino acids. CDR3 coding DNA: TGTGCCAGCAGCTCCATCCGGGACAGGGACGACGAGCAGTACTTC. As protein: CASSSIRDRDDEQYF.